This TCR beta chain was sequenced during a study of blood T cell repertoires in COVID-19. CDR1 and CDR2 (germline): SGDLS, YYNGEE. This CDR3 is built from 14 residues. Trimming pared 4 bases from V and 3 bases from J, leaving 14 bases between. This clone was observed once. TCRdb's table, derived via immunoSEQ multiplex PCR, lists solely in-frame clones and lacks some. The sample records about 300,000 clones, more than 70% being singletons. The chain couples TRBV9 to TRBJ2-7, with D maybe TRBD2 (5 bases). This TCR was recovered from a woman aged 50 to 60 with acute or convalescent COVID-19. Sequencing was done on a sample of peripheral blood. This CDR3 is CASSPREGLYEQYV. DNA of the CDR3: TGTGCCAGCAGCCCCAGAGAGGGCCTCTACGAGCAGTACGTC.